The present TCR beta chain was sequenced within a study of shared clonotypes between healthy human individuals. Original data processing: In the immunoSEQ data, sequences were junction-only and lacked quality scores, so filtering differed. The method was immunoSEQ multiplex PCR; TCRdb's version includes in-frame clones alone and lacks a portion of them. The D gene and trimming were derived from the DNA, and the V and J assignments and clone size from that table. Altogether 550,000 to 750,000 clones are present, about 95% being singletons, with the ten largest covering around 0.11%. Positive CCR7 selection of CD45RO-negative cells yielded the naive CD8 cells, and terminally differentiated effector memory CD45RA+ cells were excluded. The donors, all of them Caucasian adults, lived in Nashville, Tennessee. Worth noting for this clone: Its antigen is unknown.

CDR1 is MNHEY and CDR2 is SMNVEV in the germline V gene (reference sequence). J gave up 4 bases and V 6 bases, and 7 bases lay outside the gene matches. The CDR3 length is 15 residues. Study findings and constraints: What rarefaction showed was incomplete sorted-subset sequencing despite large depth. Represented diversity (both genetic and exposure-history) was limited by the small number of donors.

The receptor comes from a woman in her 30s in good health. The V and J genes are TRBV27 and TRBJ2-3, with TRBD2 matching over 10 bases. The sample comprised naive CD8+ T cells sorted from blood. The CDR3 coding sequence is TGTGCCAGCAGAACTCTAGCGGGAGTGTCAGATACGCAGTATTTT. Its translation is CASRTLAGVSDTQYF.